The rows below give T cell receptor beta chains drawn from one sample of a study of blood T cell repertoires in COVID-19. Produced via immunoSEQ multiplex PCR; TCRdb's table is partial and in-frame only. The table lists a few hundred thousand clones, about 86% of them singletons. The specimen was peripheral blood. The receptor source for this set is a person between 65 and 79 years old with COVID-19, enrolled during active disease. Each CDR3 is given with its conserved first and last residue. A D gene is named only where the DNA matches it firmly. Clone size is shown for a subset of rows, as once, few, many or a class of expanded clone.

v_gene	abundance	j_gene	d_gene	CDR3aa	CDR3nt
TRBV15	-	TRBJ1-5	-	CATSSRGGGHQPQHF	TGTGCCACCAGCAGTAGGGGCGGGGGCCATCAGCCCCAGCATTTT
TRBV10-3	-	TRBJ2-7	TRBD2	CAISVAGTSATYEQYF	TGTGCCATCAGTGTTGCCGGGACTAGCGCTACCTACGAGCAGTACTTC
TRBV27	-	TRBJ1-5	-	CASSVVRPPSNQPQHF	TGTGCCAGCAGTGTAGTCAGGCCACCTAGCAATCAGCCCCAGCATTTT
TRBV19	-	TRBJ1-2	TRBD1	CASSAPDRGSYTF	TGTGCCAGTAGTGCCCCGGACAGGGGGAGCTACACCTTC
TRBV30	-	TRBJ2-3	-	CAAVQRGTDTQYF	TGTGCCGCCGTCCAGAGGGGCACAGATACGCAGTATTTT
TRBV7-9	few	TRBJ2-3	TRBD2	CASSPGGGTDTQYF	TGTGCCAGCAGCCCGGGGGGGGGCACAGATACGCAGTATTTT
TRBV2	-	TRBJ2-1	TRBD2	CASGETSSGGAFNEQFF	TGTGCCAGCGGGGAAACATCTAGCGGGGGGGCGTTTAATGAGCAGTTCTTC
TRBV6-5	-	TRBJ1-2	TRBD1	CASKGTGHYGYTF	TGTGCCAGCAAGGGGACAGGGCACTATGGCTACACCTTC
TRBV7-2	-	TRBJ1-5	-	CASSLGQGFQPQHF	TGTGCCAGCAGCTTAGGGCAGGGATTTCAGCCCCAGCATTTT
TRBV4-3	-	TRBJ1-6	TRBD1	CASSQDVGQGSLPLHF	TGCGCCAGCAGCCAAGATGTGGGACAGGGATCTTTGCCCCTCCACTTT
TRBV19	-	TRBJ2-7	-	CASSTGHDSYEQYF	TGTGCCAGTAGTACGGGACACGACTCCTACGAGCAGTACTTC
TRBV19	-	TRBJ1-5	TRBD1	CASSIPDRGPSGFNQPQHF	TGTGCCAGTAGTATCCCGGACAGGGGCCCGTCGGGGTTCAATCAGCCCCAGCATTTT
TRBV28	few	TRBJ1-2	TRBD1	CASSSDRAAPYGYTF	TGTGCCAGCAGCTCCGACAGGGCTGCCCCCTATGGCTACACCTTC
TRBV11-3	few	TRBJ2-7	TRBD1	CASSSRQGPYEQYF	TGTGCCAGCAGCTCCCGACAGGGCCCCTACGAGCAGTACTTC
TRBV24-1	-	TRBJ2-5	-	CATSDPQGGGLTETQYF	TGTGCCACCAGTGACCCCCAAGGTGGAGGGTTGACAGAGACCCAGTACTTC
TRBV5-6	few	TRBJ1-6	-	CASSYSGGASPPLHF	TGTGCCAGCAGCTATTCCGGGGGAGCGAGTCCACCCCTCCACTTT
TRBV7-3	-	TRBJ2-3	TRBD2	CASTASGIGTDTQYF	TGTGCCAGCACCGCTAGCGGGATTGGGACAGATACGCAGTATTTT
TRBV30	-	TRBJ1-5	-	CAWSGGLGNQPQHF	TGTGCCTGGAGTGGGGGGCTCGGCAATCAGCCCCAGCATTTT
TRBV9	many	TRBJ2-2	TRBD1	CASRGTGGAGNGELFF	TGTGCCAGCAGGGGGACAGGGGGCGCGGGTAACGGGGAGCTGTTTTTT
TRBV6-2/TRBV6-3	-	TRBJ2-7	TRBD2	CASSRLAGAFEQYF	TGTGCCAGCAGTCGCCTAGCGGGGGCTTTCGAGCAGTACTTC
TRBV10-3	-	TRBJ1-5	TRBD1	CATGTDSNQPQHF	TGTGCCACCGGGACAGATAGCAATCAGCCCCAGCATTTT
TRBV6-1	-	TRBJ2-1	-	CASSEISRTVYNEQFF	TGTGCCAGCAGTGAAATCTCTCGTACAGTCTACAATGAGCAGTTCTTC
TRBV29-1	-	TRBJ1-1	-	CSAWVGAEAFF	TGCAGCGCTTGGGTTGGAGCTGAAGCTTTCTTT
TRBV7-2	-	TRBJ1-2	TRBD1	CASSLAAGGFYGYTF	TGTGCCAGCAGCTTAGCGGCAGGGGGCTTCTATGGCTACACCTTC
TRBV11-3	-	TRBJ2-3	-	CASSTGQTTDTQYF	TGTGCCAGCAGCACAGGGCAGACCACAGATACGCAGTATTTT
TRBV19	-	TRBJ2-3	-	CASSITDTQYF	TGTGCCAGTAGTATAACAGATACGCAATATTTT
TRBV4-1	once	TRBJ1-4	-	CASSTSPRGANEKLFF	TGCGCCAGCAGCACCTCACCCAGGGGTGCTAATGAAAAACTGTTTTTT
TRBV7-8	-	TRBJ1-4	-	CASSTLRNGGEKLFF	TGTGCCAGCAGTACCTTACGGAATGGAGGTGAAAAACTGTTTTTT
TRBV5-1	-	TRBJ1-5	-	CASSVGGRNQPQHF	TGCGCCAGCAGCGTCGGGGGTCGGAATCAGCCCCAGCATTTT
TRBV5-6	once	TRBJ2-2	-	CASSLLGRDTGELFF	TGTGCCAGCAGCTTGCTGGGGCGCGACACCGGGGAGCTGTTTTTT
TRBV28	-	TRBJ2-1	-	CASNVQSYNEQFF	TGTGCCAGCAATGTACAGTCCTACAATGAGCAGTTCTTC
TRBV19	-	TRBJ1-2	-	CASSPQGSITPQNYGYTF	TGTGCCAGTAGTCCCCAAGGGAGCATAACCCCTCAGAACTATGGCTACACCTTC
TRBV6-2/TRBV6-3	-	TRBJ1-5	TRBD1	CASSLGGRQQPQHF	TGTGCCAGCAGCCTAGGGGGCCGACAGCAGCCCCAGCATTTT
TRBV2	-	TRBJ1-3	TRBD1	CASSPDRASGNTIYF	TGTGCCAGCAGTCCGGACAGGGCCTCTGGAAACACCATATATTTT
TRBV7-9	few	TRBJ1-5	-	CASSLRVGVNEEPQHF	TGTGCCAGCAGCTTACGGGTCGGGGTTAATGAGGAGCCCCAGCATTTT
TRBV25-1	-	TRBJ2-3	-	CASSPVGGKGTDTQYF	TGTGCCAGCAGCCCCGTAGGCGGGAAAGGGACAGATACGCAGTATTTT
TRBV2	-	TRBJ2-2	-	CASSERGTGELFF	TGTGCCAGCAGTGAAAGAGGGACCGGGGAGCTGTTTTTT
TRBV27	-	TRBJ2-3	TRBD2	CASTGPIAGGPSDTQYF	TGTGCCAGCACCGGGCCCATAGCGGGAGGGCCGTCAGATACGCAGTATTTT
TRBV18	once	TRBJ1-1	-	CASSPYRVSAMNTEAFF	TGTGCCAGCTCACCGTATCGGGTCAGCGCAATGAACACTGAAGCTTTCTTT
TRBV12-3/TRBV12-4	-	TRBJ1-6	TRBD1	CAGSGQGGSPLHF	TGTGCCGGCAGTGGACAGGGGGGATCACCCCTCCACTTT